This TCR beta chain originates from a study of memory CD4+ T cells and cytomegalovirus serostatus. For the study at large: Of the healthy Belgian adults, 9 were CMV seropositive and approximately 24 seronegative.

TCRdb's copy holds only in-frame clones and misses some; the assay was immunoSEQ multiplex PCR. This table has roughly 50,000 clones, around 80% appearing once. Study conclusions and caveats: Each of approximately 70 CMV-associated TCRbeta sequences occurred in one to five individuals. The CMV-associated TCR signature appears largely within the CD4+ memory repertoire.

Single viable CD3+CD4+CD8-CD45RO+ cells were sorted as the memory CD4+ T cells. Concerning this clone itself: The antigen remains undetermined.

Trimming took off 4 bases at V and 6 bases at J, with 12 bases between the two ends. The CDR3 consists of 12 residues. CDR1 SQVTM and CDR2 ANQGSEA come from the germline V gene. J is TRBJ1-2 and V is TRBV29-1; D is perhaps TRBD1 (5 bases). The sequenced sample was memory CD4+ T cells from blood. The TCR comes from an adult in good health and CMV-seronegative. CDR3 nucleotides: TGCAGCGTTGGACAGAACCTGAATGGCTACACCTTC. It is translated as CSVGQNLNGYTF.